These T cell receptor beta chains were read from a single sample in a study of cytomegalovirus exposure and HLA in healthy donors. The assay was immunoSEQ multiplex PCR, and TCRdb's table has in-frame clones only and misses some. The repertoire includes around 210,000 clones, roughly 85% of them detected once, and 0.2% to 0.25% sits in the top ten. The source material was PBMCs. Source of these receptors: a girl aged 2 to 10 in good health and CMV-seronegative. CDR3s include the opening cysteine and the closing phenylalanine or tryptophan. A D gene is named only where the DNA matches it firmly. A row's size may be missing; if present it is once, few, many or a size class.

v_gene,j_gene,d_gene,abundance,CDR3aa,CDR3nt
TRBV4-1,TRBJ2-5,TRBD2,-,CASSRGGTSGGPGPQYF,TGCGCCAGCAGCCGAGGGGGGACTAGCGGGGGGCCCGGGCCCCAGTACTTC
TRBV10-2,TRBJ1-2,-,-,CASSEQNYGYTF,TGCGCCAGCAGTGAACAGAACTATGGCTACACCTTC
TRBV6-5,TRBJ2-5,-,-,CASSYSTSGETQYF,TGTGCCAGCAGTTACTCAACCTCCGGGGAGACCCAGTACTTC
TRBV6-5,TRBJ1-1,-,-,CASHRPGGSFTEAFF,TGTGCCAGTCACCGCCCTGGGGGGTCCTTCACTGAAGCTTTCTTT
TRBV7-6,TRBJ1-5,-,-,CASSPPGQEGQPQHF,TGTGCCAGCAGTCCTCCGGGCCAAGAGGGTCAGCCCCAGCATTTT
TRBV7-8,TRBJ2-7,TRBD1,once,CASSLWGQGEQYF,TGTGCCAGCAGCTTATGGGGACAGGGCGAGCAGTACTTC
TRBV19,TRBJ2-3,-,-,CASSIQFSTDTQYF,TGTGCCAGTAGTATTCAGTTTAGCACAGATACGCAGTATTTT
TRBV21-1,TRBJ2-3,-,-,CASSKAGTSGRNF,TGTGCCAGCAGCAAAGCGGGGACTAGCGGGAGGAATTTT
TRBV7-6,TRBJ2-1,TRBD2,-,CASSLVWGVAGVYNEQFF,TGTGCCAGCAGCTTAGTTTGGGGGGTAGCGGGAGTCTACAATGAGCAGTTCTTC
TRBV30,TRBJ1-1,TRBD1,once,CAWSFDRGENTEAFF,TGTGCCTGGAGCTTTGACAGGGGAGAGAACACTGAAGCTTTCTTT
TRBV7-9,TRBJ1-6,-,-,CASMDSTTYNSPLHF,TGTGCCAGCATGGACAGCACTACCTATAATTCACCCCTCCACTTT
TRBV10-1,TRBJ2-3,TRBD2,-,CASSESLAGVSTDTQYF,TGCGCCAGCAGTGAATCACTAGCGGGGGTCAGCACAGATACGCAGTATTTT
TRBV11-1,TRBJ2-5,TRBD2,-,CASSFGLADKQETQYF,TGTGCCAGCAGCTTCGGACTAGCGGACAAACAAGAGACCCAGTACTTC
TRBV15,TRBJ2-3,-,-,CATSRDRLVRGSTDTQYF,TGTGCCACCAGCAGAGATCGATTGGTCAGGGGCAGCACAGATACGCAGTATTTT
TRBV19,TRBJ2-5,TRBD2,once,CASSPGGGETQYF,TGTGCCAGTAGTCCCGGGGGGGGCGAGACCCAGTACTTC
TRBV4-1,TRBJ2-5,TRBD1,once,CASSQPDRGQETQYF,TGCGCCAGCAGCCAGCCGGACAGGGGGCAAGAGACCCAGTACTTC
TRBV18,TRBJ1-2,-,-,CASSPLLAGREDGYTF,TGTGCCAGCTCACCACTCTTGGCTGGGAGGGAGGATGGCTACACCTTC
TRBV6-6,TRBJ2-1,TRBD2,once,CASSYSGGYNEQFF,TGTGCCAGCAGTTACAGCGGGGGCTACAATGAGCAGTTCTTC
TRBV6-1,TRBJ2-1,-,-,CASSPLGGSYNEQFF,TGTGCCAGCAGTCCTTTAGGAGGGTCCTACAATGAGCAGTTCTTC
TRBV15,TRBJ1-1,TRBD1,-,CATSRGVQDRFREAFF,TGTGCCACCAGCAGAGGGGTTCAGGACAGGTTTCGCGAAGCTTTCTTT
TRBV6-1,TRBJ2-5,TRBD2,-,CASSEAVAGGPGETQYF,TGTGCCAGCAGTGAAGCGGTAGCGGGGGGGCCGGGAGAGACCCAGTACTTC
TRBV12-5,TRBJ2-1,TRBD2,-,CASGLTGLAGGVLDYNEQFF,TGTGCTAGTGGTTTGACAGGACTAGCGGGGGGCGTTCTCGACTACAATGAGCAGTTCTTC
TRBV2,TRBJ2-5,TRBD1,-,CASNIDRAETQYF,TGTGCCAGCAATATCGACAGGGCAGAGACCCAGTACTTC
TRBV12-5,TRBJ2-1,TRBD2,-,CASGRGTSAFYNEQFF,TGTGCTAGTGGTAGGGGGACTAGCGCGTTTTACAATGAGCAGTTCTTC
TRBV6-1,TRBJ1-2,-,-,CASSETTRLGYTF,TGTGCCAGCAGTGAAACCACCAGACTTGGCTACACCTTC
TRBV6-5,TRBJ1-1,-,few,CASSWFQGMNTEAFF,TGTGCCAGCAGTTGGTTCCAGGGGATGAACACTGAAGCTTTCTTT
TRBV18,TRBJ2-7,TRBD1,-,CASSAGQGRLYEQYF,TGTGCCAGCTCGGCGGGACAGGGGAGACTCTACGAGCAGTACTTC
TRBV7-2,TRBJ2-1,TRBD2,-,CASSLVGLSFTEQFF,TGTGCCAGCAGCTTAGTGGGACTAAGTTTTACTGAGCAGTTCTTC